One sample yielded the 30 T cell receptor beta chains listed below, sequenced in a study of cytomegalovirus exposure and HLA in healthy donors. In the PCR, 60 Vbeta and 13 Jbeta primers were used. The repertoire was sequenced with immunoSEQ multiplex PCR; TCRdb's copy has only in-frame clones and lacks some. This table lists 45,000 to 60,000 clones. The sample taken for sequencing was PBMCs. The source of these receptors is a male donor in good health and CMV-seronegative.

The J gene is TRBJ1-4, the V gene TRBV5-1; D not certain. Trimming cost V 0 bases and J 4 bases, with 7 bases left between them. Per the germline V gene, CDR1 is SGHRS and CDR2 is YFSETQ. The CDR3 runs to 14 residues. The CDR3 DNA reads as TGCGCCAGCAGCTTGGGCCAGGATAATGAAAAACTGTTTTTT. Amino acids: CASSLGQDNEKLFF.

The gene calls are TRBV18 and TRBJ2-3, with D tentatively TRBD1 (6 bases). In germline, CDR1 is KGHSH, CDR2 LQKENI. CDR3 length equals 17 residues. Trimming took off 6 bases at V and 1 base at J, with 20 bases between the two ends. CDR3 DNA: TGTGCCAGCTCCCTCACAAAAGGGGGTGGGGGCACAGATACGCAGTATTTT. Protein: CASSLTKGGGGTDTQYF.

The chain employs TRBV9 and TRBJ2-1; D is undetermined. The CDR3 runs to 16 residues. V dropped 0 bases and J dropped 0 bases, with 10 bases sitting between them. Germline CDR1 reads SGDLS; CDR2 reads YYNGEE. CDR3 coding DNA: TGTGCCAGCAGCGTAGCCGGCGGATACTCCTACAATGAGCAGTTCTTC. This translates into CASSVAGGYSYNEQFF.

The chain links TRBV5-1 to TRBJ2-3; perhaps TRBD2 as D (5 bases). Trimming shortened V by 5 bases and J by 6 bases, and 13 bases separated the two germline ends. The CDR3 consists of 13 residues. Germline CDR1 reads SGHRS; CDR2 reads YFSETQ. Here the CDR3 DNA reads TGCGCCAGCAGTCTTTTGGGAGCGGATACGCAGTATTTT. Translated: CASSLLGADTQYF.

The chain employs TRBV19 and TRBJ1-2, with D unresolved. V shed 7 bases and J shed 4 bases, with 10 bases lying between them. Germline V gene data show CDR1 as LNHDA and CDR2 as SQIVND (reference sequence). This CDR3 is 12 amino acids long. In DNA, the CDR3 is TGTGCCAGTAATAGCCCGGCCTATGGCTACACCTTC. This translates into CASNSPAYGYTF. The full variable domain, with the rest looked up from reference TRBV19 and TRBJ1-2, is DGGITQSPKYLFRKEGQNVTLSCEQNLNHDAMYWYRQDPGQGLRLIYYSQIVNDFQKGDIAEGYSVSREKKESFPLTVTSAQKNPTAFYLCASNSPAYGYTFGSGTRLTVV.

For the CDR3, the DNA is TGTGCCAGCAGTGTAGTAGCGGGGGCGCCTCCTACCGGGGAGCTGTTTTTT. The encoded protein is CASSVVAGAPPTGELFF. This sequence joins TRBV27 and TRBJ2-2; 9 bases agree with TRBD2. The trim removed 5 bases at V and 5 bases at J, leaving 12 bases unmatched. The V gene's germline CDR1 is MNHEY and CDR2 SMNVEV (reference sequence). The CDR3 is 17 amino acids.

The chain uses TRBV29-1 and TRBJ2-3; 9 nucleotides line up with TRBD1. CDR1 and CDR2 from the germline V gene are SQVTM and ANQGSEA. V lost 8 bases and J lost 6; bases outside the gene matches: 9. This CDR3 spans 13 amino acids. The CDR3 DNA is TGCAGCCTCTGGACAGGGGAATCCGATACGCAGTATTTT. It yields the protein CSLWTGESDTQYF.

The chain has TRBV28 and TRBJ2-7, with a possible D match to TRBD1 (5 bases). CDR1 is MDHEN, CDR2 SYDVKM, per germline. This CDR3 spans 12 amino acids. Trimming pared 2 bases from V and 3 bases from J, leaving 5 bases between. The CDR3 sequence: CASSLQGYEQYF. Written as DNA, the CDR3 is TGTGCCAGCAGTTTACAGGGCTACGAGCAGTACTTC.

The chain combines TRBV9 with TRBJ2-4; tentatively, D is TRBD2 (8 bases). The germline V gene encodes CDR1 SGDLS and CDR2 YYNGEE. This CDR3 has 16 amino acids. The V gene lost 1 base and the J gene lost 4 bases, with 15 bases spanning the gap. DNA of the CDR3: TGTGCCAGCAGCGTATCGGGGGGGGGACAGAAAAACATTCAGTACTTC. This sequence encodes CASSVSGGGQKNIQYF.

The CDR3 DNA reads TGTGCCAGCTCACCACCAGGCGGGAGTAACGAGCAGTACTTC. It yields the protein CASSPPGGSNEQYF. The chain links TRBV18 to TRBJ2-7; 7 bases fit TRBD2. This CDR3 is 14 amino acids long. Germline values: CDR1 KGHSH, CDR2 LQKENI. J was trimmed by 5 bases and V by 0 bases; bases with no gene match: 4.

The V and J genes are TRBV7-3 and TRBJ2-1; D is perhaps TRBD2 (5 bases). Germline loops: CDR1 SGHTA, CDR2 FQGTGA. V lost 1 base and J 6 bases, leaving 16 bases between the germline ends. This CDR3 has 16 residues. The DNA of the CDR3 is TGTGCCAGCAGCTTAATTCCGGTAGGAGGCTCCAATGAGCAGTTCTTC. It codes for CASSLIPVGGSNEQFF.

This chain connects TRBV4-1 to TRBJ2-5; TRBD1 matches at 12 bases. The J call may be incorrect, as the DNA end agrees better with TRBJ2-7. This CDR3 is built from 15 residues. The germline gives CDR1 MGHRA, CDR2 YSYEKL. CDR3 residues: CASSPGQGARGEQYF. Here the CDR3 DNA reads TGCGCCAGCAGCCCGGGACAGGGGGCGCGGGGCGAGCAGTACTTC.

This chain joins TRBV6-1 and TRBJ2-1, with 13 bases lining up with TRBD2. Trimming cost V 9 bases and J 4 bases; bases outside gene matches: 3. CDR1 and CDR2 from the germline V gene are MNHNS and SASEGT. CDR3 length: 14 residues. The CDR3: CASVLAGGYNEQFF. In DNA form, the CDR3 reads TGTGCCAGTGTACTAGCGGGAGGGTACAATGAGCAGTTCTTC.

Of note for this clone: One end of the junction varies from germline; a read error may be responsible. J is TRBJ2-1 and V is TRBV19; D perhaps matches TRBD2 (7 bases). The CDR3 loop spans 16 amino acids. CDR1 is LNHDA, CDR2 SQIVND, per germline (reference sequence). CDR3 DNA: TGTGCCAGTAGATGGGGAGGGGGAAGCTCCGACAATGAGCAGTTCTTC. Residues: CASRWGGGSSDNEQFF.

The chain employs TRBV19 and TRBJ1-4; a weak D match, TRBD1 (6 bases). Germline assignment: CDR1 LNHDA and CDR2 SQIVND (reference sequence). The CDR3 contains 13 residues. Trimming cost V 6 bases and J 8 bases, with 13 bases left between them. The CDR3 sequence: CASSLQGGEKLFF. CDR3 in DNA: TGTGCCAGTAGCCTACAGGGTGGAGAAAAACTGTTTTTT.

V and J are TRBV9 and TRBJ2-7, with 14 bases that match TRBD2. Germline lookup yields CDR1 SGDLS and CDR2 YYNGEE. Trimming cost V 4 bases and J 2 bases; bases outside gene matches: 14. This CDR3 region has 19 residues. CDR3 nucleotide sequence: TGTGCCAGCAGCTTTCGGACTAGCGGGGGGCCGTTCACCGCCTACGAGCAGTACTTC. This codes for CASSFRTSGGPFTAYEQYF.

This sequence joins TRBV6-1 and TRBJ2-7, with 8 bases identical to TRBD1. Germline V gene data show CDR1 as MNHNS and CDR2 as SASEGT. The V gene end was trimmed by 4 bases and the J gene end by 3 bases; junction bases not matched to a gene: 11. CDR3 length equals 16 residues. This CDR3 reads CASSGDRGLLNYEQYF. CDR3 sequence (DNA): TGTGCCAGCAGTGGTGACAGGGGATTACTGAACTACGAGCAGTACTTC.

This rearrangement joins TRBV29-1 to TRBJ2-1; 13 positions agree with TRBD2. Germline V CDR1 and CDR2: SQVTM, ANQGSEA. This CDR3 is 17 amino acids long. Trimming took 0 bases from V and 6 from J; bases not matched to a gene: 8. The CDR3 loop reads CSVEEATSGRLTNEQFF. The CDR3, as DNA: TGCAGCGTTGAAGAGGCGACTAGCGGGAGGCTTACCAATGAGCAGTTCTTC.

The rearrangement joins TRBV7-3 to TRBJ2-2; TRBD1 aligns across 10 bases. The CDR3 is made up of 16 amino acids. Germline V gene lookup returns CDR1 SGHTA and CDR2 FQGTGA. J gave up 4 bases and V 1 base, and 3 bases lay outside the gene matches. CDR3 sequence: CASSLRGQGGTGELFF. The CDR3 coding sequence is TGTGCCAGCAGCTTAAGAGGACAGGGGGGCACCGGGGAGCTGTTTTTT.

As concerns this clone: Germline is not matched at one junction end, which may reflect a read error. The J gene is TRBJ1-2, the V gene TRBV6-5; D may be TRBD1 (5 bases). The CDR3 runs to 10 residues. CDR1 is MNHEY and CDR2 is SVGAGI in the germline V gene. CDR3 sequence reads: CASTGGLEAF. The CDR3 nucleotides are TGTGCCTCGACCGGGGGTTTGGAGGCCTTC.

The rearrangement links TRBV9 to TRBJ2-3; 11 bases are a match to TRBD2. Germline CDR1 is SGDLS and CDR2 is YYNGEE. The CDR3 covers 15 residues. V lost 3 bases to trimming and J lost 2 bases; unmatched junction nucleotides: 2. In nucleotides, the CDR3 is TGTGCCAGCAGCGCGACTAGCGGGGCCACAGATACGCAGTATTTT. It translates to CASSATSGATDTQYF.

To note about this clone: A junction end diverges from the germline sequence, so it may reflect a read error. The rearrangement links TRBV30 to TRBJ2-1; D possibly corresponds to TRBD2 (5 bases). There are 15 residues in the CDR3. Germline CDR1 is GTSNPN and CDR2 is SVGIG (reference sequence). In DNA form, the CDR3 reads TGTGCCGGGAGTGTACAACTAGGGAATTACAATGAGCAGTTCTTC. This codes for CAGSVQLGNYNEQFF.

The chain couples TRBV28 to TRBJ2-7, with D perhaps matching TRBD2 (5 bases). Germline V CDR1 and CDR2: MDHEN, SYDVKM. The CDR3 spans 14 residues. The V gene lost 6 bases and the J gene lost 7 bases, with 19 bases spanning the gap. The CDR3 coding sequence is TGTGCCAGCAGCTCTGATTCACATAGCGCAGAGCAGTACTTC. This gives the protein CASSSDSHSAEQYF.

This chain links TRBV29-1 with TRBJ1-1; D might be TRBD1 (5 bases). From germline, CDR1 is SQVTM and CDR2 ANQGSEA. The CDR3 contains 15 residues. V was trimmed by 6 bases and J by 1 base, leaving 18 bases between them. CDR3 DNA sequence: TGCAGCGTGAAGGGCATCGACAGAGGGAACACTGAAGCTTTCTTT. Protein sequence: CSVKGIDRGNTEAFF.

The genes are TRBV6-6 and TRBJ1-1, with D hard to call. Germline-derived CDR1 and CDR2 are MNHNY and SVGAGI (reference sequence). Trimming took off 5 bases at V and 2 bases at J, with 12 bases between the two ends. This CDR3 has 14 residues. The CDR3 DNA reads TGTGCCAGCAGTGCCCCGGGAGGAAACACTGAAGCTTTCTTT. The encoded protein is CASSAPGGNTEAFF.

This chain connects TRBV7-2 to TRBJ2-1; TRBD2 is a possible D gene (6 bases). V was shortened by 5 bases and J by 10 bases, with 15 bases between the two germline ends. The length of the CDR3 is 13 residues. Germline values: CDR1 SGHTA, CDR2 FQGNSA. Written as DNA, the CDR3 is TGTGCCAGCAGCCCCGGACCCGCGGGAGAGCAGTTCTTC. The encoded protein is CASSPGPAGEQFF.

The chain employs TRBV30 and TRBJ2-3; TRBD2 matches at 8 bases. The junction had 5 bases not matched to a gene; V was cut back by 0 bases and J by 3 bases. The germline gives CDR1 GTSNPN, CDR2 SVGIG (reference sequence). This CDR3 is 15 amino acids long. CDR3: CAWSVGAGETDTQYF. In DNA form, the CDR3 reads TGTGCCTGGAGTGTGGGAGCGGGGGAAACAGATACGCAGTATTTT.

V gene TRBV2 combines with J gene TRBJ1-2; 8 bases map to TRBD1. After removal of 3 bases from V and 8 bases from J, the junction contained 14 bases not matched to a gene. The CDR3 is made up of 16 amino acids. CDR1 and CDR2 from the germline V gene are SNHLY and FYNNEI. The CDR3 region is CASSEPGQGTPGGYTF. The CDR3 DNA reads TGTGCCAGCAGTGAGCCCGGACAGGGAACCCCCGGGGGCTACACCTTC.

This chain connects TRBV9 to TRBJ2-2; D possibly corresponds to TRBD1 (6 bases). This CDR3 is 14 amino acids long. V lost 0 bases to trimming and J lost 6 bases, with 9 bases between them. Per germline, CDR1 SGDLS and CDR2 YYNGEE. This CDR3 reads CASSVEGDAGELFF. The CDR3 DNA reads TGTGCCAGCAGCGTAGAGGGGGACGCCGGGGAGCTGTTTTTT.

CDR3 protein: CASSEGGQGEQFF. The CDR3 bases are TGTGCCAGCAGTGAAGGGGGACAGGGTGAGCAGTTCTTC. This rearrangement joins TRBV2 to TRBJ2-1; 9 bases line up with TRBD1. The ends lost 1 base at V and 9 bases at J; junction bases unmatched: 1. In germline, CDR1 is SNHLY, CDR2 FYNNEI. The CDR3 loop spans 13 amino acids.